The 18 T cell receptor beta chains below come from one sample, sequenced in a study of CD8+CD57+ T cells in acquired aplastic anemia. Previously, flow cytometry had revealed CD8+CD57+ cell expansion in the patients chosen for sequencing. Profiles of TCR beta VDJ and CDR3 were generated from a genomic DNA template. Using its own MiXCR run on the reads, TCRdb lists one record per CDR3 protein. The profile shows 75,000 to 100,000 distinct CDR3 sequences, approximately 73% of them singletons. Sequencing used sorted CD4+, CD8+, or CD8+CD57+ T cells (not recorded which) from PBMCs. The receptors derive from a human donor with aplastic anemia.

The chain carries TRBV6-1 and TRBJ2-5; 14 bases align to TRBD2. V trimming: 5 bases; J trimming: 5 bases; junction bases outside the gene matches: 13. CDR3 length equals 18 residues. CDR1 and CDR2 from the germline V gene are MNHNS and SASEGT. Here the CDR3 DNA reads TGTGCCAGCAGTCTGACTAGCGGGGGGGCCGGGAGGCGGGAGACCCAGTACTTC. The encoded protein is CASSLTSGGAGRRETQYF.

V gene TRBV11-2 combines with J gene TRBJ1-1; 7 bases are a match to TRBD1. CDR1 is SGHAT, CDR2 FQNNGV, per germline. V lost 1 base to trimming and J lost 1 base; unmatched junction nucleotides: 0. The CDR3 contains 14 residues. CDR3 sequence: CASSLGDRNTEAFF. The CDR3 DNA is TGTGCCAGCAGCTTAGGGGACAGGAACACTGAAGCTTTCTTT.

The gene calls are TRBV12-3 or TRBV12-4 and TRBJ2-7, with 7 bases aligning to TRBD1. The CDR3 is 13 residues long. V trimming: 6 bases; J trimming: 5 bases; junction bases outside the gene matches: 7. The CDR3, as DNA: TGTGCCAGCAGGACGACAGGGCAGGACGAGCAGTACTTC. Its protein is CASRTTGQDEQYF.

The chain recombines TRBV7-8 with TRBJ2-6; D is possibly TRBD1 (5 bases). Germline values: CDR1 SGHVS, CDR2 FQNEAQ. Trimming shortened V by 5 bases and J by 0 bases, and 11 bases separated the two germline ends. The CDR3 is 16 residues long. The CDR3 nucleotides are TGTGCCAGCAGCGAGGACATTAACTCTGGGGCCAACGTCCTGACTTTC. It yields the protein CASSEDINSGANVLTF.

In its sample, this clonotype was seen a few times. The chain recombines TRBV7-6 with TRBJ1-6; no clear D gene. Looked up from germline, CDR1 is SGHVS and CDR2 is FNYEAQ. The CDR3 is 13 amino acids. The ends were cut back, 3 bases at V and 8 bases at J, with 8 bases in the middle. As DNA, the CDR3 is TGTGCCAGCAGCTTGAAGGGTGATTCACCCCTCCACTTT. This sequence encodes CASSLKGDSPLHF. Supplemented by reference TRBV7-6 and TRBJ1-6, the full variable domain reads GAGVSQSPRYKVTKRGQDVALRCDPISGHVSLYWYRQALGQGPEFLTYFNYEAQQDKSGLPNDRFSAERPEGSISTLTIQRTEQRDSAMYRCASSLKGDSPLHFGNGTRLTVT.

The chain recombines TRBV20-1 with TRBJ2-1; D is undetermined. V lost 4 bases and J 6 bases, leaving 7 bases between the germline ends. The CDR3 is made up of 11 amino acids. Germline V lookup: CDR1 DFQATT, CDR2 SNEGSKA (reference sequence). CDR3 nucleotides: TGCAGTGCTAAGTCCCCCAATGAGCAGTTCTTC. This encodes CSAKSPNEQFF.

The rearrangement uses TRBV11-1 and TRBJ1-2; D not certain. The length of the CDR3 is 17 residues. The ends were cut back, 1 base at V and 0 bases at J, with 15 bases in the middle. Germline V CDR1 and CDR2: SGHAT, FQDESV (reference sequence). In nucleotides, the CDR3 is TGTGCCAGCAGCTTAGATTTTATAGGCAGCCCTAACTATGGCTACACCTTC. This encodes CASSLDFIGSPNYGYTF.

V is TRBV20-1 and J is TRBJ2-5; TRBD2 matches at 10 bases. Unmatched junction bases numbered 11, after V lost 6 bases and J lost 4 bases. CDR3 size: 15 residues. Germline V gene data show CDR1 as DFQATT and CDR2 as SNEGSKA (reference sequence). The CDR3: CSASQAGGYPETQYF. CDR3 nucleotides: TGCAGTGCCAGCCAAGCGGGGGGGTACCCAGAGACCCAGTACTTC.

V is TRBV19 and J is TRBJ1-5, with D unresolved. Germline-derived CDR1 and CDR2 are LNHDA and SQIVND (reference sequence). With 6 bases removed from V and 1 base from J, the gap between germline ends came to 13 bases. This CDR3 comprises 15 residues. The DNA for the CDR3 is TGTGCCAGTAGCCGGTCGGAGTACAGCAATCAGCCCCAGCATTTT. It yields the protein CASSRSEYSNQPQHF.

This sequence joins TRBV28 and TRBJ2-5; TRBD1 agrees at 12 bases. This CDR3 is 16 amino acids long. Germline V gene data show CDR1 as MDHEN and CDR2 as SYDVKM. J lost 4 bases, V lost 3 bases, and 6 bases had no gene match. CDR3: CASSLGGQGAGETQYF. CDR3 in DNA: TGTGCCAGCAGTTTGGGGGGACAGGGGGCAGGAGAGACCCAGTACTTC.

The chain joins TRBV5-8 to TRBJ2-3; D gene unclear. This CDR3 comprises 14 residues. V lost 2 bases and J 4 bases, leaving 11 bases between the germline ends. Germline-derived CDR1 and CDR2 are SGHTS and YDEGEE. CDR3 DNA: TGTGCCAGCAGCTTCGTTGGGTCCGCAGATACGCAGTATTTT. This codes for CASSFVGSADTQYF.

The V gene is TRBV7-8, the J gene TRBJ2-7; TRBD1 or TRBD2 may be the D gene (5 bases each). The CDR3 is 13 amino acids. The germline V and J ends were trimmed by 5 bases and 3 bases, with 11 bases remaining between them. Germline values: CDR1 SGHVS, CDR2 FQNEAQ. Here the CDR3 DNA reads TGTGCCAGCAGCCCCCGGGACGGCTACGAGCAGTACTTC. It encodes CASSPRDGYEQYF.

The rearrangement links TRBV5-5 to TRBJ2-7, with D hard to call. Germline CDR1 SGHKS, CDR2 YYEKEE (reference sequence). V lost 0 bases, J lost 0 bases, and 7 bases lay in between. CDR3 length: 14 amino acids. CDR3: CASSLEQISYEQYF. The CDR3 region has the DNA TGTGCCAGCAGCTTGGAACAGATCTCCTACGAGCAGTACTTC. Drawing the rest from reference TRBV5-5 and TRBJ2-7, the complete variable domain is DAGVTQSPTHLIKTRGQQVTLRCSPISGHKSVSWYQQVLGQGPQFIFQYYEKEERGRGNFPDRFSARQFPNYSSELNVNALLLGDSALYLCASSLEQISYEQYFGPGTRLTVT.

The rearrangement uses TRBV24-1 and TRBJ1-2, with D unresolved. Trimming took off 3 bases at V and 2 bases at J, with 6 bases between the two ends. The CDR3 loop spans 13 amino acids. Germline values: CDR1 KGHDR, CDR2 SFDVKD. This chain's CDR3 is CATSDRRNYGYTF. CDR3 in DNA: TGTGCCACCAGTGATCGCAGGAACTATGGCTACACCTTC.

V is TRBV7-6 and J is TRBJ2-7; 9 bases line up with TRBD2. The closer fit of TRBJ2-1 to the DNA end suggests the J call may be wrong. The CDR3 covers 16 residues. Germline V CDR1 and CDR2: SGHVS, FNYEAQ. The DNA for the CDR3 is TGTGCCAGCAGCTTAGGAGGCGGGGGGGCCCCCAATGAGCAGTTCTTC. It specifies CASSLGGGGAPNEQFF.

The J gene is TRBJ2-1, the V gene TRBV29-1; no reliable D call. The CDR3 loop spans 12 amino acids. V shed 3 bases and J shed 4 bases, with 7 bases lying between them. In germline, CDR1 is SQVTM, CDR2 ANQGSEA. CDR3 loop: CSVDRTYNEQFF. In nucleotides, the CDR3 is TGCAGCGTTGATCGCACATACAATGAGCAGTTCTTC.

This clonotype came up many times. V is TRBV12-3 or TRBV12-4 and J is TRBJ2-7, with D possibly matching TRBD1 (6 bases). The CDR3 contains 12 residues. Between the trimmed V and J ends, which lost 6 bases and 5 bases, there was a span of 11 bases. The CDR3 nucleotides read TGTGCCAGCAGCCTCACAGGGCACGAGCAGTACTTC. Protein sequence: CASSLTGHEQYF.

This clonotype was detected only once. J is TRBJ2-1 and V is TRBV20-1; D remains ambiguous. V dropped 6 bases and J dropped 4 bases, with 10 bases sitting between them. Per germline, CDR1 DFQATT and CDR2 SNEGSKA (reference sequence). The CDR3 consists of 12 residues. The DNA for the CDR3 is TGCAGTGCGGAGAGAATGTACAATGAGCAGTTCTTC. Translating gives CSAERMYNEQFF.